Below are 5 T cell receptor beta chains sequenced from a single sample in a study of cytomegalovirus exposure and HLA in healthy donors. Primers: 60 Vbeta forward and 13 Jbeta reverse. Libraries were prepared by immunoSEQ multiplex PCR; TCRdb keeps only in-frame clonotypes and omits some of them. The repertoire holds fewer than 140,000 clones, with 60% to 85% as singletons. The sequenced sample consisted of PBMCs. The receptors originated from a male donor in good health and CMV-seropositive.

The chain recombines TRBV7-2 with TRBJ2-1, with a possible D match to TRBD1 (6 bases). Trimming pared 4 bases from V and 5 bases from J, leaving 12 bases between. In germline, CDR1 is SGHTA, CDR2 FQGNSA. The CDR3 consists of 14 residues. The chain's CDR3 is CASSYRTANNEQFF. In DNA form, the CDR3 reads TGTGCCAGCAGCTACAGGACAGCCAACAATGAGCAGTTCTTC.

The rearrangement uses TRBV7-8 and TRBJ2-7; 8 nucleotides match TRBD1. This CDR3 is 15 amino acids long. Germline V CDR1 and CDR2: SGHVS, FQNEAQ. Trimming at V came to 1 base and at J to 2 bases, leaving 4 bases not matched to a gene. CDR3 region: CASSLGTGFPYEQYF. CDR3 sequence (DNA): TGTGCCAGCAGCTTAGGGACAGGGTTTCCCTACGAGCAGTACTTC.

The CDR3 coding sequence is TGTGCCAGCAGCTTGCTACTAGCGGGGGAAGAGACCCAGTACTTC. Its protein is CASSLLLAGEETQYF. The chain couples TRBV5-4 to TRBJ2-5; 11 nucleotides line up with TRBD2. Per germline, CDR1 SGHNT and CDR2 YYREEE (reference sequence). V was clipped by 1 base and J by 3 bases; unmatched bases: 2. The CDR3 has 15 amino acids.

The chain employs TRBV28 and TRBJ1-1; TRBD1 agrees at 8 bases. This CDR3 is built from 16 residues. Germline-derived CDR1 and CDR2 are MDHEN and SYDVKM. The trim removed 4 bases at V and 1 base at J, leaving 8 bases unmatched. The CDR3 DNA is TGTGCCAGCAGTTCCCCAACCGGGACAGGGAACACTGAAGCTTTCTTT. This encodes CASSSPTGTGNTEAFF.

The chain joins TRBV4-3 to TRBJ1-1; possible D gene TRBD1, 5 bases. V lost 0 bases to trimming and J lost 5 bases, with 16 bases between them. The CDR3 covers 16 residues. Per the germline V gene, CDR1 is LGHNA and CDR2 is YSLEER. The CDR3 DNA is TGCGCCAGCAGCCAAGATCCATGGGGGGGGAGGACTGAAGCTTTCTTT. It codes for CASSQDPWGGRTEAFF.